What follows are 32 T cell receptor beta chains derived from one specimen sequenced in a study of OX40 agonist ivuxolimab in advanced cancers. The data were produced by immunoSEQ multiplex PCR, yet TCRdb's version contains in-frame clones alone and is incomplete. The profile shows about 60,000 clones, 86% of them singletons. The specimen comprised CD4+ or CD8+ T cells sorted from blood, sampled in a trial of the OX40 agonist ivuxolimab. Every receptor here comes from an adult with an advanced solid tumor such as melanoma, head and neck, liver or kidney cancer.

The CDR3 loop reads CASSTGTSDHNEQFF. Here the CDR3 DNA reads TGTGCCAGCAGTACCGGGACTAGTGATCACAATGAGCAGTTCTTC. This rearrangement joins TRBV6-4 to TRBJ2-1; TRBD2 agrees at 8 bases. With 5 bases clipped from V and 5 bases from J, the junction kept 8 bases outside the gene matches. The CDR3 covers 15 residues. Per germline, CDR1 MRHNA and CDR2 SNTAGT.

The chain is built from TRBV19 and TRBJ2-3; 7 bases align to TRBD2. The CDR3 extends over 14 amino acids. V dropped 5 bases and J dropped 5; count of bases not matched to a gene: 7. Germline V gene sequence: CDR1 LNHDA, CDR2 SQIVND (reference sequence). CDR3 DNA: TGTGCCAGTAGTCTCGGACTAGAATTAGATACGCAGTATTTT. Its protein is CASSLGLELDTQYF.

CDR3 region: CASRRTYGYEQYF. As DNA, the CDR3 is TGTGCCAGCAGACGCACCTACGGATACGAGCAGTACTTC. This chain uses TRBV6-5 with TRBJ2-7; D gene unclear. Germline CDR1 MNHEY, CDR2 SVGAGI. The CDR3 contains 13 residues. The V end lost 6 bases, the J end lost 4 bases, and 13 bases lay between the germline ends.

The V call is TRBV2, the J call TRBJ1-2; D unclear. V was pared by 3 bases and J by 0 bases, with 11 bases between. The CDR3 contains 15 residues. CDR1 SNHLY and CDR2 FYNNEI come from the germline V gene. CDR3 loop: CASSEYRIPNYGYTF. The CDR3 bases are TGTGCCAGCAGTGAGTACCGCATTCCTAACTATGGCTACACCTTC.

The V gene is TRBV23-1, the J gene TRBJ2-7; D is unresolved. TRBV23-1 falls under the ORF class, with uncertain function. Trimming pared 2 bases from V and 4 bases from J, leaving 9 bases between. This CDR3 contains 13 residues. CDR3 residues: CASSQNNRYEQYF. CDR3 in DNA: TGCGCCAGCAGTCAAAACAATAGATACGAGCAGTACTTC.

The V and J genes are TRBV10-3 and TRBJ1-2; TRBD1 aligns across 8 bases. Per the germline V gene, CDR1 is ENHRY and CDR2 is SYGVKD. This CDR3 contains 16 residues. J lost 0 bases, V lost 7 bases, and 10 bases had no gene match. Here the CDR3 DNA reads TGTGCCATCAATGGCCGGGACAGGAGAGCTAACTATGGCTACACCTTC. Its translation is CAINGRDRRANYGYTF.

This clone turned up a few times. The chain uses TRBV19 and TRBJ1-5, with D possibly being TRBD1 (5 bases). The V gene's germline CDR1 is LNHDA and CDR2 SQIVND (reference sequence). Trimming removed 7 bases at V and 11 bases at J, with 24 bases between. This CDR3 spans 15 amino acids. In DNA, the CDR3 is TGTGCCAGTACCCTTACCAGGGATAACCGAATGGCCCAGCATTTT. It specifies CASTLTRDNRMAQHF. Using reference TRBV19 and TRBJ1-5 for the parts outside the CDR3, the full variable domain is DGGITQSPKYLFRKEGQNVTLSCEQNLNHDAMYWYRQDPGQGLRLIYYSQIVNDFQKGDIAEGYSVSREKKESFPLTVTSAQKNPTAFYLCASTLTRDNRMAQHFGDGTRLSIL.

The DNA of the CDR3 is TGTGCCAGTAGTACGCGGGGGACTAGCACAGATACGCAGTATTTT. It specifies CASSTRGTSTDTQYF. The gene calls are TRBV19 and TRBJ2-3; 7 nucleotides line up with TRBD2. J lost 0 bases, V lost 4 bases, and 4 bases had no gene match. This CDR3 comprises 15 residues. Looked up from germline, CDR1 is LNHDA and CDR2 is SQIVND (reference sequence).

This chain connects TRBV10-3 to TRBJ2-7; 15 bases align to TRBD2. Trimming cost V 6 bases and J 6 bases; bases outside gene matches: 3. This CDR3 is built from 14 residues. The germline V gene encodes CDR1 ENHRY and CDR2 SYGVKD. This CDR3 reads CAISGLAGGGEQYF. The DNA for the CDR3 is TGTGCCATCAGCGGACTAGCGGGAGGGGGCGAGCAGTACTTC.

The V gene is TRBV7-2, the J gene TRBJ2-4; D is ambiguous. Trimming took off 1 base at V and 7 bases at J, with 5 bases between the two ends. The CDR3 sequence is 12 residues long. Per germline, CDR1 SGHTA and CDR2 FQGNSA. The CDR3 bases are TGTGCCAGCAGCTTAGACAACAACATTCAGTACTTC. It translates to CASSLDNNIQYF.

This chain links TRBV5-1 with TRBJ2-7; 11 nucleotides match TRBD2. CDR1 SGHRS and CDR2 YFSETQ come from the germline V gene. This CDR3 is 15 amino acids long. The V gene end was trimmed by 0 bases and the J gene end by 6 bases; junction bases not matched to a gene: 5. CDR3 loop: CASSLELAGDLEQYF. CDR3 sequence (DNA): TGCGCCAGCAGCTTGGAACTAGCGGGAGATCTCGAGCAGTACTTC.

This clone has a single count. The chain has TRBV27 and TRBJ2-1; 10 bases map to TRBD2. Germline values: CDR1 MNHEY, CDR2 SMNVEV (reference sequence). Trimming cost V 2 bases and J 4 bases; bases outside gene matches: 2. The CDR3 totals 15 residues. The CDR3 DNA is TGTGCCAGCAGTTTACAGCGGGAGGGATACAATGAGCAGTTCTTC. Its protein is CASSLQREGYNEQFF.

The chain recombines TRBV27 with TRBJ2-5; D remains unclear. This CDR3 is built from 14 residues. V was clipped by 4 bases and J by 4 bases, with 13 bases between them. The V gene's germline CDR1 is MNHEY and CDR2 SMNVEV (reference sequence). CDR3 in amino acids: CASSSWGGRETQYF. CDR3 DNA: TGTGCCAGCAGTTCTTGGGGTGGACGAGAGACCCAGTACTTC.

The rearrangement joins TRBV28 to TRBJ2-7; D might be TRBD1 (5 bases). Trimming pared 2 bases from V and 9 bases from J, leaving 20 bases between. CDR1 is MDHEN and CDR2 is SYDVKM in the germline V gene. The CDR3 runs 15 residues. The CDR3 protein is CASSLGGQGIRVQYF. CDR3 sequence (DNA): TGTGCCAGCAGTTTAGGTGGTCAGGGAATTAGGGTGCAGTACTTC.

The chain carries TRBV19 and TRBJ1-5, with unresolved D. CDR3 length: 13 amino acids. Trimming left V 2 bases short and J 7 bases short, with 9 bases between. Germline V CDR1 and CDR2: LNHDA, SQIVND (reference sequence). CDR3 in amino acids: CASSIMSGQPQHF. In DNA, the CDR3 is TGTGCCAGTAGTATAATGTCCGGCCAGCCCCAGCATTTT.

The V gene is TRBV4-1, the J gene TRBJ2-7; possible D gene TRBD1, 5 bases. The CDR3 runs to 16 residues. Per the germline V gene, CDR1 is MGHRA and CDR2 is YSYEKL. V gave up 2 bases and J gave up 2 bases, with 16 bases separating them. The CDR3 region has the DNA TGCGCCAGCAGCCAACTAATGGGCGACAGTGCCTACGAGCAGTACTTC. It encodes CASSQLMGDSAYEQYF.

The chain has TRBV30 and TRBJ2-5; D might be TRBD1 (6 bases). The CDR3 length is 13 residues. V lost 2 bases and J lost 5, with 12 bases in between. The V gene's germline CDR1 is GTSNPN and CDR2 SVGIG (reference sequence). CDR3 region: CAWSLTGGETQYF. The CDR3 region has the DNA TGTGCCTGGAGTCTGACAGGCGGTGAGACCCAGTACTTC.

The chain has TRBV4-3 and TRBJ2-3; D is possibly TRBD2 (6 bases). CDR3 length equals 18 residues. Germline V gene data show CDR1 as LGHNA and CDR2 as YSLEER. The V gene lost 1 base and the J gene lost 2 bases, with 19 bases spanning the gap. CDR3 sequence (DNA): TGCGCCAGCAGCCAAGGAGTTGGGGGAGGAGGCGACACAGATACGCAGTATTTT. This translates into CASSQGVGGGGDTDTQYF.

The chain has TRBV7-8 and TRBJ1-1; perhaps TRBD1 as D (5 bases). Germline-derived CDR1 and CDR2 are SGHVS and FQNEAQ. V was pared by 1 base and J by 10 bases, with 16 bases between. The CDR3 is made up of 14 amino acids. The CDR3: CASSLEGSVRGAFF. The CDR3 DNA sequence: TGTGCCAGCAGCTTAGAGGGGTCGGTGAGGGGAGCTTTCTTT.

The chain links TRBV18 to TRBJ1-1; D may be TRBD1 (5 bases). Trimming took 3 bases from V and 6 from J, leaving 11 bases between them. Germline loops: CDR1 KGHSH, CDR2 LQKENI. CDR3 length: 13 residues. CDR3 DNA sequence: TGTGCCAGCTCACCCGGCAGGGACTCTGAAGCTTTCTTT. It translates to CASSPGRDSEAFF.

Relative to its sample, this clone is medium-sized. The J gene is TRBJ1-2, the V gene TRBV10-2; 11 bases agree with TRBD1. The germline V gene encodes CDR1 WSHSY and CDR2 SAAADI. The CDR3 totals 13 residues. Trimming took 6 bases from V and 5 from J; bases not matched to a gene: 2. CDR3 protein: CASRRDRGYGYTF. CDR3 DNA sequence: TGCGCCAGCAGGAGGGACAGGGGGTATGGCTACACCTTC.

CDR3 in amino acids: CSVETGRYEQYF. The CDR3 DNA reads as TGCAGCGTTGAAACCGGCCGCTACGAGCAGTACTTC. V gene TRBV29-1 combines with J gene TRBJ2-7; no definite D call. In germline, CDR1 is SQVTM, CDR2 ANQGSEA. This CDR3 spans 12 amino acids. V was shortened by 2 bases and J by 3 bases, with 8 bases between the two germline ends.

This clone was seen a few times. The J gene is TRBJ1-4, the V gene TRBV10-3; a weak D match, TRBD1 (6 bases). V shed 2 bases and J shed 11 bases, with 12 bases lying between them. Germline CDR1 is ENHRY and CDR2 is SYGVKD. This CDR3 is 13 amino acids long. The CDR3 loop is CAISEGQPVKLFF. CDR3 bases: TGTGCCATCAGTGAGGGACAGCCGGTGAAACTGTTTTTT.

A word on this clone: The conserved closing phenylalanine or tryptophan is absent in this CDR3, likely reflecting a read error. DNA for the CDR3: TGTGCCAGCAGCGAGCGGGAGGGGTACGAGCAGTACCTC. Amino acids: CASSEREGYEQYL. The chain recombines TRBV2 with TRBJ2-7, with TRBD2 identical over 10 bases. J was trimmed by 4 bases and V by 6 bases; bases with no gene match: 3. The CDR3 runs to 13 residues. Germline values: CDR1 SNHLY, CDR2 FYNNEI.

The J gene is TRBJ2-6, the V gene TRBV5-5, with unresolved D. Trimming shortened V by 5 bases and J by 5 bases, and 8 bases separated the two germline ends. From germline, CDR1 is SGHKS and CDR2 YYEKEE (reference sequence). This CDR3 region has 13 residues. In nucleotides, the CDR3 is TGTGCCAGCAGGCTGGCCAGGGCCAACGTCCTGACTTTC. Translating it yields CASRLARANVLTF.

V gene TRBV7-2 combines with J gene TRBJ1-2, with D unresolved. This CDR3 comprises 14 residues. Germline-derived CDR1 and CDR2 are SGHTA and FQGNSA. The ends were cut back, 1 base at V and 3 bases at J, with 9 bases in the middle. The chain's CDR3 is CASSLGAYDYGYTF. For the CDR3, the DNA is TGTGCCAGCAGCTTAGGAGCTTATGACTATGGCTACACCTTC.

This rearrangement joins TRBV2 to TRBJ2-1; D is uncertain. The germline V gene has CDR1 SNHLY and CDR2 FYNNEI. The V gene lost 5 bases and the J gene lost 9 bases, with 11 bases spanning the gap. The CDR3 runs 12 residues. This CDR3 reads CASSLRLTEQFF. The CDR3 region has the DNA TGTGCCAGCAGTTTACGCCTAACTGAGCAGTTCTTC.

This clone has more than one count but fewer than ten. The chain is built from TRBV7-8 and TRBJ2-2; D remains ambiguous. Germline-derived CDR1 and CDR2 are SGHVS and FQNEAQ. V was pared by 1 base and J by 7 bases, with 13 bases between. The CDR3 spans 15 residues. The CDR3 nucleotides read TGTGCCAGCAGCTTAGGTTCTTCTACGGGCGGGGAGCTGTTTTTT. This sequence encodes CASSLGSSTGGELFF.

On this clone itself: This CDR3 is also generated by other DNA sequences in the sample. The genes are TRBV18 and TRBJ1-1; D unclear. Trimming shortened V by 1 base and J by 2 bases, and 5 bases separated the two germline ends. Germline V gene sequence: CDR1 KGHSH, CDR2 LQKENI. The CDR3 loop spans 13 amino acids. The CDR3 DNA is TGTGCCAGCTCACCACAGGGAAACACTGAAGCTTTCTTT. Its translation is CASSPQGNTEAFF. Complete variable domain (other parts from reference TRBV18 and TRBJ1-1): NAGVMQNPRHLVRRRGQEARLRCSPMKGHSHVYWYRQLPEEGLKFMVYLQKENIIDESGMPKERFSAEFPKEGPSILRIQQVVRGDSAAYFCASSPQGNTEAFFGQGTRLTVV.

The chain uses TRBV2 and TRBJ1-1, with D possibly being TRBD1 (5 bases). Trimming took off 4 bases at V and 2 bases at J, with 11 bases between the two ends. This CDR3 has 14 amino acids. Germline V gene data show CDR1 as SNHLY and CDR2 as FYNNEI. CDR3 loop: CASSGWDRNTEAFF. CDR3 coding DNA: TGTGCCAGCAGTGGATGGGACCGTAACACTGAAGCTTTCTTT.

CDR3 residues: CASTPIANYGYTF. DNA for the CDR3: TGTGCCAGCACCCCCATAGCTAACTATGGCTACACCTTC. The chain combines TRBV6-5 with TRBJ1-2, with unresolved D. V was shortened by 7 bases and J by 0 bases, with 9 bases between the two germline ends. CDR1 and CDR2 from the germline V gene are MNHEY and SVGAGI. The CDR3 is 13 amino acids.

The chain combines TRBV5-1 with TRBJ2-2, with TRBD1 as a possible D gene (5 bases). This CDR3 is 14 amino acids long. V shed 1 base and J shed 5 bases, with 9 bases lying between them. Germline V lookup: CDR1 SGHRS, CDR2 YFSETQ. CDR3 sequence reads: CASSLQGVTGELFF. CDR3 sequence (DNA): TGCGCCAGCAGCTTGCAGGGTGTTACCGGGGAGCTGTTTTTT.